This T cell receptor beta chain was found in a study of T cells in Graves' hyperthyroidism and ophthalmopathy. Regions amplified from RNA transcripts were the TCR beta CDR3 regions. The HTBI primer set served for first-round RT-PCR of the TCR CDR3. Each CDR3 protein is one row after TCRdb ran MiXCR on the multiplex PCR reads. The sample shows approximately 530,000 distinct CDR3 sequences, just under 20% of them seen only once. The CDR3 loop spans 18 amino acids. Germline V gives CDR1 LNHDA, CDR2 SQIVND (reference sequence). V was clipped by 3 bases and J by 0 bases, with 20 bases between them. With regard to this clonotype: Its target is not known.

Study-level findings and limits: Most thyroid clonotypes with frequency above 0.001 were detected in blood.

V is TRBV19 and J is TRBJ1-1; D remains unclear. Sequencing used blood. This TCR came from a man aged 35 to 55 with Graves' ophthalmopathy. CDR3 sequence (DNA): TGTGCCAGTAGTATCAAGCCGGGGATGTGGGCCCTGAACACTGAAGCTTTCTTT. This codes for CASSIKPGMWALNTEAFF.